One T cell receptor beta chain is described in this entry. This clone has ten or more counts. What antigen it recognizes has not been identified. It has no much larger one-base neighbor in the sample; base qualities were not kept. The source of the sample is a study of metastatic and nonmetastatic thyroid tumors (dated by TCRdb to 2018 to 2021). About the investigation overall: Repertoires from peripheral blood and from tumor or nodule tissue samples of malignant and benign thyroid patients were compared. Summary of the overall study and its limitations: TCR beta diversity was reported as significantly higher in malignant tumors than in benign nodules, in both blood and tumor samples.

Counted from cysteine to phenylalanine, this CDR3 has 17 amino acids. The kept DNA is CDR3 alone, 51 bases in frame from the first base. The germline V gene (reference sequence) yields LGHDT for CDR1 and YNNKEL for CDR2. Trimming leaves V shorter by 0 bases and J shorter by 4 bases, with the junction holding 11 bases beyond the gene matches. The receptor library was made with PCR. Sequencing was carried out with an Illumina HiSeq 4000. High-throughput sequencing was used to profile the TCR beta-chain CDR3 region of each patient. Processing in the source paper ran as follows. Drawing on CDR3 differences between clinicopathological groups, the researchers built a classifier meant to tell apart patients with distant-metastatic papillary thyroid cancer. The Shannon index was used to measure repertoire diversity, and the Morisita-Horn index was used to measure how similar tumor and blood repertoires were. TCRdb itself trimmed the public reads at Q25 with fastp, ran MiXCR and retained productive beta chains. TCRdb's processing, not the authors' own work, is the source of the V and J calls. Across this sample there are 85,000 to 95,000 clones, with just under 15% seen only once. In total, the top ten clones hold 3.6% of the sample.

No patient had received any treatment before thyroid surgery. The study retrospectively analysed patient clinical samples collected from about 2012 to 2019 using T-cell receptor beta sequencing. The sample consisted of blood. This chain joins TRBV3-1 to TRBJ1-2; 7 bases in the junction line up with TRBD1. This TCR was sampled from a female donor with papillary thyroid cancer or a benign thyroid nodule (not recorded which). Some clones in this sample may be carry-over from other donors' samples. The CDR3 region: CASSQEAGTAFFYGYTF. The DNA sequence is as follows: TGTGCCAGCAGCCAAGAAGCCGGGACAGCCTTCTTCTATGGCTACACCTTC.